Listed below are T cell receptor beta chains from one sample, sequenced in a study of patients and donors after allogeneic stem cell transplantation. MiXCR, applied by TCRdb to the RT-PCR reads, yields one record per CDR3 protein. The sample has 37,000 or so distinct CDR3 sequences; about 30% are singletons. Sequences were obtained from blood, either unsorted or a sorted T cell fraction (not recorded which). The receptors were gathered from a human donor who was either an allogeneic HSCT recipient or a stem cell or donor lymphocyte infusion donor (not recorded which). It is not recorded whose cells these are; they may come from a transplant donor. Both conserved end residues are part of each CDR3. The order of the fields is clone size, V gene, D gene, J gene, CDR3 protein. The D gene is left open where the match is weak. A clone size is listed for some rows: how often the clone was seen (once, few, many), or a class if it is expanded.

>NA|TRBV20-1|TRBD1|TRBJ2-7
CSASLPTGLDEQYF
>few|TRBV7-2|TRBD2|TRBJ2-2
CASSRTSGMNGELFF
>NA|TRBV10-1|TRBD2|TRBJ2-1
CASSDGTSGSHEQFF
>few|TRBV29-1|NA|TRBJ1-1
CSASPGELNTEAFF
>NA|TRBV20-1|NA|TRBJ1-6
CSARDRYGGDSPLHF
>NA|TRBV24-1|TRBD1|TRBJ2-1
CATSDLAGTGIDEQFF
>few|TRBV7-8|NA|TRBJ2-5
CASSRRQLQETQYF
>many|TRBV4-3|NA|TRBJ2-7
CASSQDLDPGEQYF
>few|TRBV20-1|NA|TRBJ2-7
CSSGEAVSYEQYF
>few|TRBV5-6|NA|TRBJ1-5
CASSLTRGAQPQHF
>few|TRBV27|NA|TRBJ1-2
CASSLISEGQGDGYTF
>few|TRBV7-2|NA|TRBJ1-1
CASSVQGTGTEAFF
>NA|TRBV12-3/TRBV12-4|NA|TRBJ2-1
CASSQNWDEQFF
>few|TRBV29-1|NA|TRBJ2-7
CSVERPPDEQYF
>many|TRBV20-1|TRBD1|TRBJ1-2
CSAKGQVHGYTF
>NA|TRBV4-3|TRBD2|TRBJ2-5
CASSQDRTSGHQETQYF
>NA|TRBV6-5|NA|TRBJ1-2
CASSYSQGYGYTF
>many|TRBV24-1|NA|TRBJ1-2
CATSESGRNYGYTF
>few|TRBV28|NA|TRBJ1-5
CASRPRGPLIRGQHF
>NA|TRBV29-1|NA|TRBJ1-5
CSVGGVLLSNQPQHF
>NA|TRBV9|NA|TRBJ2-5
CASSVKGGFQETQYF
>NA|TRBV10-3|NA|TRBJ2-5
CAIRLGSEETQYF
>once|TRBV12-3/TRBV12-4|TRBD1|TRBJ1-1
CAGSSRDRGREAFF
>NA|TRBV20-1|TRBD1|TRBJ1-3
CSARGTGASGNTIYF
>NA|TRBV7-9|TRBD1|TRBJ1-4
CASSPKPGQGIVHEKLFF
>many|TRBV10-3|TRBD1|TRBJ1-1
CAIKSTGEGTEAFF
>few|TRBV7-8|TRBD2|TRBJ2-2
CASSPQTSLTGELFF
>few|TRBV27|NA|TRBJ1-5
CASSSAVGQPQHF
>NA|TRBV5-1|NA|TRBJ1-1
CASSSLGPEAFF
>NA|TRBV12-3/TRBV12-4|NA|TRBJ2-6
CASSLVQRFLTF
>NA|TRBV28|TRBD2|TRBJ2-5
CASSPPGLSNETQYF
>NA|TRBV20-1|NA|TRBJ2-1
CSARVGTPYNEQFF
>few|TRBV12-3/TRBV12-4|NA|TRBJ2-5
CASKEGVRAQYF
>NA|TRBV5-1|NA|TRBJ1-1
CASSFETLPMAITTEAFF
>NA|TRBV29-1|NA|TRBJ1-2
CSVDLGAYYGYTF
>NA|TRBV11-2|NA|TRBJ1-5
CASSPSEGLNQPQHF
>few|TRBV6-6|NA|TRBJ1-5
CASRDNQPQHF
>once|TRBV28|TRBD2|TRBJ2-5
CASSLLRDYEETQYF
>few|TRBV4-2|NA|TRBJ1-2
CASSVTQGGDGYTF
>NA|TRBV28|NA|TRBJ2-7
CASSLLGQRSYEQYF
>few|TRBV4-3|TRBD2|TRBJ2-1
CASSQREGLNEQFF
>NA|TRBV12-3/TRBV12-4|NA|TRBJ1-5
CASTSSLLNQPQHF
>few|TRBV27|NA|TRBJ1-4
CASSWGSRNEKLFF
>NA|TRBV7-2|TRBD2|TRBJ2-5
CASSSTPGLAGGLRF
>NA|TRBV29-1|NA|TRBJ2-3
CSVEGRHTDTQYF
>few|TRBV7-2|NA|TRBJ1-5
CASSLSWDQPQHF
>few|TRBV6-2/TRBV6-3|TRBD2|TRBJ2-2
CASSYWLAGVNTGELFF
>NA|TRBV2|TRBD2|TRBJ2-3
CASRSGITQYF
>NA|TRBV7-9|TRBD2|TRBJ2-2
CASSRRLAGDVSGELFF
>few|TRBV20-1|TRBD1|TRBJ2-7
CSARPPTGVSYEQYF
>NA|TRBV18|NA|TRBJ2-4
CASSPPQGSVDIQYF
>NA|TRBV7-9|NA|TRBJ1-2
CASSLAAGLYGYTF
>NA|TRBV11-2|NA|TRBJ1-2
CASSQEGVGGYTF
>few|TRBV6-2/TRBV6-3|NA|TRBJ1-3
CASSKPRTGKGNTIYF
>NA|TRBV27|NA|TRBJ2-7
CASSSPPHVGQYF